Below are 11 T cell receptor beta chains sequenced from a single sample in a study of neurological immune-mediated disorders. TCRdb called the 5' RACE reads again in MiXCR, with one record for every CDR3 protein. This repertoire shows about 59,000 distinct CDR3 sequences, around 3.5% found once; its top ten account for about 3.1%. The sequenced material came from PBMCs. All receptors come from a woman in her twenties or thirties with multiple sclerosis.

This clonotype was recorded many times. The chain has TRBV4-1 and TRBJ1-5; 8 bases are a match to TRBD1. This CDR3 spans 16 amino acids. Unmatched junction bases numbered 8, after V lost 1 base and J lost 6 bases. Germline values: CDR1 MGHRA, CDR2 YSYEKL. The CDR3 sequence is CASSQAGRGLGQPQHF. In DNA, the CDR3 is TGCGCCAGCAGCCAAGCCGGCAGGGGGCTAGGTCAGCCCCAGCATTTT.

This clonotype was detected many times. The chain combines TRBV28 with TRBJ2-7; D is unresolved. Germline CDR1 reads MDHEN; CDR2 reads SYDVKM. CDR3 length: 15 residues. V was clipped by 4 bases and J by 2 bases, with 15 bases between them. The CDR3 loop reads CASSSPGAATYEQYF. DNA for the CDR3: TGTGCCAGCAGTTCCCCGGGCGCTGCGACCTACGAGCAGTACTTC.

This clonotype was detected many times. This chain links TRBV5-6 with TRBJ2-1; TRBD2 might be the D (5 bases). V shed 7 bases and J shed 9 bases, with 26 bases lying between them. The CDR3 has 16 amino acids. CDR1 and CDR2 from the germline V gene are SGHDT and YYEEEE. CDR3 DNA: TGTGCCAGCGAGAGAGAGGAGGAGGCCGCGCTTGCTGAGCAGTTCTTC. Amino acid sequence: CASEREEEAALAEQFF. Drawing the rest from reference TRBV5-6 and TRBJ2-1, the complete variable domain is DAGVTQSPTHLIKTRGQQVTLRCSPKSGHDTVSWYQQALGQGPQFIFQYYEEEERQRGNFPDRFSGHQFPNYSSELNVNALLLGDSALYLCASEREEEAALAEQFFGPGTRLTVL.

This clonotype has ten or more counts. V usage is TRBV29-1 and J usage is TRBJ1-6; D is perhaps TRBD1 (6 bases). The CDR3 covers 13 residues. V was pared by 5 bases and J by 7 bases, with 12 bases between. Germline V CDR1 and CDR2: SQVTM, ANQGSEA. The CDR3 nucleotides are TGCAGCGTTTCCCAGGGGTTAAATTCACCCCTCCACTTT. This encodes CSVSQGLNSPLHF.

As concerns this clonotype: The junction shows a germline mismatch at one end, possibly a read error. V gene TRBV6-1 combines with J gene TRBJ1-5; 11 nucleotides agree with TRBD1. In germline, CDR1 is MNHNS, CDR2 SASEGT. This CDR3 spans 15 amino acids. CDR3 amino acids: CASSWTGGEDQPQNF. In nucleotides, the CDR3 is TGTGCCAGCAGTTGGACAGGGGGCGAGGATCAGCCCCAGAATTTT.

This clonotype came up many times. The chain links TRBV4-1 to TRBJ1-1; D gene unclear. Trimming removed 4 bases at V and 1 base at J, with 16 bases between. Germline V gives CDR1 MGHRA, CDR2 YSYEKL. The CDR3 spans 16 residues. The CDR3 sequence: CASSLSRGTANTEAFF. CDR3 bases: TGCGCCAGCAGCCTGTCCCGTGGAACAGCGAACACTGAAGCTTTCTTT.

This clonotype showed up many times. The chain links TRBV12-3 or TRBV12-4 to TRBJ1-1; tentatively, D is TRBD1 (5 bases). The CDR3 totals 16 residues. V dropped 7 bases and J dropped 6 bases, with 24 bases sitting between them. The CDR3 region has the DNA TGTGCCAGCACCCCCCCTAGCAGGGATATTCTGCCTGAAGCTTTCTTT. Amino acids: CASTPPSRDILPEAFF.

This clonotype appeared many times. The gene calls are TRBV9 and TRBJ2-1, with 8 bases identical to TRBD2. The germline CDR1 and CDR2 sequences are SGDLS and YYNGEE. This CDR3 comprises 16 residues. The junction had 10 bases not matched to a gene; V was cut back by 3 bases and J by 5 bases. Written as DNA, the CDR3 is TGTGCCAGCAGCGCCTCCCCTCTAGCGGGTAACAATGAGCAGTTCTTC. This gives the protein CASSASPLAGNNEQFF. Variable domain in full (rest from reference TRBV9 and TRBJ2-1): DSGVTQTPKHLITATGQRVTLRCSPRSGDLSVYWYQQSLDQGLQFLIQYYNGEERAKGNILERFSAQQFPDLHSELNLSSLELGDSALYFCASSASPLAGNNEQFFGPGTRLTVL.

J is TRBJ2-3 and V is TRBV15; D might be TRBD2 (5 bases). The germline V and J ends were trimmed by 1 base and 10 bases, with 15 bases remaining between them. The CDR3 loop spans 14 amino acids. Germline CDR1 is LNHNV and CDR2 is YYDKDF (reference sequence). DNA for the CDR3: TGTGCCACCAGCAGAGGGGGAGTGGGAGTTCCGCAGTATTTT. It translates to CATSRGGVGVPQYF.

This clonotype was observed a few times. The chain uses TRBV2 and TRBJ2-3, with TRBD1 identical over 7 bases. V gave up 4 bases and J gave up 3 bases; unmatched junction bases: 10. The CDR3 has 16 residues. Germline CDR1 and CDR2: SNHLY and FYNNEI. The chain's CDR3 is CASSVERGRGTDTQYF. CDR3 DNA: TGTGCCAGCAGTGTAGAAAGGGGGCGAGGGACAGATACGCAGTATTTT.

This clonotype was counted many times. This chain links TRBV12-3 or TRBV12-4 with TRBJ1-1, with D hard to call. Between the trimmed V and J ends, which lost 5 bases and 4 bases, there was a span of 20 bases. CDR3 size: 16 residues. The CDR3 protein is CASSSNTRMLGTEAFF. DNA for the CDR3: TGTGCCAGCAGTAGCAATACCAGGATGCTGGGCACTGAAGCTTTCTTT.